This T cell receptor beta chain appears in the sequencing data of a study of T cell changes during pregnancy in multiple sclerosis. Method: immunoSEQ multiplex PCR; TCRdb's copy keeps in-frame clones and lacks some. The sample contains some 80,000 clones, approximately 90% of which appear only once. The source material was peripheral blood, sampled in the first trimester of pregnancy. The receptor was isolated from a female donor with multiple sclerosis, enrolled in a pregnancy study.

CDR3 DNA: TGCGCCAGCAGCTTGTGGGGGGAAGATACGCAGTATTTT. Its translation is CASSLWGEDTQYF. The chain joins TRBV5-1 to TRBJ2-3; D possibly corresponds to TRBD2 (6 bases). This CDR3 is 13 amino acids long. The ends were cut back, 1 base at V and 5 bases at J, with 8 bases in the middle. Germline CDR1 is SGHRS and CDR2 is YFSETQ.